Each of the 16 T cell receptor beta chains below was sequenced from the same sample in a study of T cells in Graves' hyperthyroidism and ophthalmopathy. TCR beta CDR3 regions were amplified from RNA. The HTBI primer set was used in a first-round RT-PCR of the TCR CDR3. One entry per CDR3 protein results from TCRdb running MiXCR on the multiplex PCR reads. The sample records almost 600,000 distinct CDR3 sequences, 40% to 55% being singletons. The sequenced material came from peripheral blood or thyroid tissue (not recorded which). Receptors were obtained from a woman younger than 30 with Graves' hyperthyroidism.

This clonotype was counted at least ten times. The V and J genes are TRBV19 and TRBJ2-7; 7 positions match TRBD1. CDR1 is LNHDA, CDR2 SQIVND, per germline (reference sequence). The J segment lost 2 bases and the V segment lost 9 bases, leaving 19 bases of the junction unmatched. The CDR3 length is 17 residues. The CDR3 nucleotides read TGTGCCAGCATCAACGGGCCCCCGACAGGGCCGACCTACGAGCAGTACTTC. Translating it yields CASINGPPTGPTYEQYF. Full variable domain (outside the CDR3, taken from reference TRBV19 and TRBJ2-7): DGGITQSPKYLFRKEGQNVTLSCEQNLNHDAMYWYRQDPGQGLRLIYYSQIVNDFQKGDIAEGYSVSREKKESFPLTVTSAQKNPTAFYLCASINGPPTGPTYEQYFGPGTRLTVT.

The V gene is TRBV7-3, the J gene TRBJ1-6; D unresolved. The CDR3 runs to 15 residues. CDR1 is SGHTA and CDR2 is FQGTGA in the germline V gene. Trimming took 1 base from V and 6 from J, leaving 10 bases between them. CDR3 nucleotide sequence: TGTGCCAGCAGCTTAATAGCGGGGAGTAATTCACCCCTCCACTTT. It translates to CASSLIAGSNSPLHF.

The V gene is TRBV7-6, the J gene TRBJ2-5; a possible D gene is TRBD1 (6 bases). The V gene lost 0 bases and the J gene lost 13 bases, with 6 bases spanning the gap. Germline values: CDR1 SGHVS, CDR2 FNYEAQ. The CDR3 extends over 10 amino acids. DNA of the CDR3: TGTGCCAGCAGCTTAGCGACAGGGTACTTC. Protein sequence: CASSLATGYF.

A single count supports this clonotype. This chain links TRBV6-6 with TRBJ1-5; 10 bases agree with TRBD1. Germline CDR1 is MNHNY and CDR2 is SVGAGI (reference sequence). This CDR3 is 16 amino acids long. V was clipped by 6 bases and J by 5 bases; unmatched bases: 10. CDR3 nucleotides: TGTGCCAGCAGACCAGGGACAGGGGAGGTATATCAGCCCCAGCATTTT. Its translation: CASRPGTGEVYQPQHF.

Comment on this clonotype: Because it lacks the conserved phenylalanine or tryptophan at the end, this CDR3 is likely a read error. The DNA is omitted, as the CDR3 cannot be located on it reliably, and the CDR3 follows TCRdb's listing. The J gene is TRBJ2-7, the V gene TRBV24-1. Germline CDR1 reads KGHDR; CDR2 reads SFDVKD. From its first to its last residue, the CDR3 has 9 amino acids. The CDR3 protein is CATSDLGKD.

This clonotype has only a few counts. The chain recombines TRBV29-1 with TRBJ2-7; 12 nucleotides align to TRBD2. Germline CDR1 is SQVTM and CDR2 is ANQGSEA. CDR3 length equals 15 residues. V dropped 7 bases and J dropped 7; count of bases not matched to a gene: 14. CDR3 nucleotides: TGCAGCGCGACTAGCGGGAGACCGTCCTACAATGAGCAGTACTTC. The encoded protein is CSATSGRPSYNEQYF.

The chain is built from TRBV29-1 and TRBJ1-2; the D is unclear. Germline V gives CDR1 SQVTM, CDR2 ANQGSEA. CDR3 length equals 10 residues. As DNA, the CDR3 is TGCAGAGTCGTGGGCTATGGCTACACCTTC. As protein: CRVVGYGYTF.

Details on this clonotype: The junction differs from germline at one of its ends, possibly a read error. This rearrangement joins TRBV20-1 to TRBJ1-1, with no clear D. Germline-derived CDR1 and CDR2 are DFQATT and SNEGSKA (reference sequence). The CDR3 has 12 residues. The CDR3 reads CSASRADQRASF. In DNA form, the CDR3 reads TGCAGTGCTAGTCGGGCCGATCAGAGGGCTTCCTTT.

This clonotype was observed at least ten times. The chain employs TRBV11-3 and TRBJ1-1; no clear D gene. The CDR3 sequence is 14 residues long. Trimming pared 3 bases from V and 1 base from J, leaving 9 bases between. The germline gives CDR1 SGHNT, CDR2 YENEEA. CDR3 nucleotides: TGTGCCAGCAGCTTCGAAGGGCCGAACACTGAAGCTTTCTTT. It codes for CASSFEGPNTEAFF.

This clonotype was counted only a few times. V usage is TRBV29-1 and J usage is TRBJ2-5; tentative D call: TRBD1 (5 bases). The ends were cut back, 5 bases at V and 5 bases at J, with 9 bases in the middle. CDR3 length equals 11 residues. Germline-derived CDR1 and CDR2 are SQVTM and ANQGSEA. CDR3 protein: CSVRAGETQYF. The CDR3 bases are TGCAGCGTTAGGGCAGGGGAGACCCAGTACTTC. The variable domain in full, completed from reference TRBV29-1 and TRBJ2-5, reads SAVISQKPSRDICQRGTSLTIQCQVDSQVTMMFWYRQQPGQSLTLIATANQGSEATYESGFVIDKFPISRPNLTFSTLTVSNMSPEDSSIYLCSVRAGETQYFGPGTRLLVL.

The chain uses TRBV14 and TRBJ2-7, with 8 nucleotides matching TRBD2. CDR1 and CDR2 from the germline V gene are SGHDN and FVKESK. Germline trimming cut 2 bases from V and 4 bases from J; bases unmatched to any gene: 7. The CDR3 has 15 amino acids. CDR3 in DNA: TGTGCCAGCAGCCAATGGGTAGCGGGACCTTACGAGCAGTACTTC. Translating gives CASSQWVAGPYEQYF. The complete variable domain, with remaining parts taken from reference TRBV14 and TRBJ2-7, reads EAGVTQFPSHSVIEKGQTVTLRCDPISGHDNLYWYRRVMGKEIKFLLHFVKESKQDESGMPNNRFLAERTGGTYSTLKVQPAELEDSGVYFCASSQWVAGPYEQYFGPGTRLTVT.

J is TRBJ2-2 and V is TRBV7-3; 13 bases agree with TRBD2. V lost 5 bases and J lost 5; bases outside the gene matches: 8. The germline CDR1 and CDR2 sequences are SGHTA and FQGTGA. This CDR3 has 17 residues. For the CDR3, the DNA is TGTGCCAGCAGCAGCTCGGTGACTAGCGGGGGGACCGGGGAGCTGTTTTTT. It codes for CASSSSVTSGGTGELFF.

V is TRBV15 and J is TRBJ2-7; 9 positions match TRBD2. V gave up 0 bases and J gave up 6 bases; unmatched junction bases: 12. CDR1 is LNHNV, CDR2 YYDKDF, per germline (reference sequence). CDR3 length: 17 amino acids. This CDR3 reads CATSRDRSGSRIGEQYF. CDR3 in DNA: TGTGCCACCAGCAGAGATCGTAGCGGGAGCCGGATCGGCGAGCAGTACTTC.

In this sample, this clonotype turned up many times. The chain employs TRBV9 and TRBJ2-5, with D perhaps assigned TRBD1 or TRBD2 (5 bases each). V was clipped by 2 bases and J by 1 base, with 6 bases between them. There are 13 residues in the CDR3. Germline assignment: CDR1 SGDLS and CDR2 YYNGEE. The CDR3 region is CASSVGGQETQYF. DNA for the CDR3: TGTGCCAGCAGCGTTGGGGGCCAAGAGACCCAGTACTTC.

The rearrangement links TRBV7-2 to TRBJ2-5; D possibly matches TRBD1 or TRBD2 (5 bases each). CDR3 length equals 16 residues. Germline CDR1 is SGHTA and CDR2 is FQGNSA. Trimming left V 3 bases short and J 3 bases short, with 17 bases between. The CDR3 DNA reads as TGTGCCAGCAGCTTGGGATTGGGACGGGGAAAAGAGACCCAGTACTTC. It is translated as CASSLGLGRGKETQYF.

This clonotype was counted ten times or more. The gene calls are TRBV4-3 and TRBJ2-7, with 9 bases aligning to TRBD2. V shed 1 base and J 3 bases; nucleotides not matched to a gene: 7. CDR3 size: 16 residues. Germline V gives CDR1 LGHNA, CDR2 YSLEER. The CDR3, as DNA: TGCGCCAGCAGCCAAGGTATAGCGGGAGATGGCTACGAGCAGTACTTC. It is translated as CASSQGIAGDGYEQYF.